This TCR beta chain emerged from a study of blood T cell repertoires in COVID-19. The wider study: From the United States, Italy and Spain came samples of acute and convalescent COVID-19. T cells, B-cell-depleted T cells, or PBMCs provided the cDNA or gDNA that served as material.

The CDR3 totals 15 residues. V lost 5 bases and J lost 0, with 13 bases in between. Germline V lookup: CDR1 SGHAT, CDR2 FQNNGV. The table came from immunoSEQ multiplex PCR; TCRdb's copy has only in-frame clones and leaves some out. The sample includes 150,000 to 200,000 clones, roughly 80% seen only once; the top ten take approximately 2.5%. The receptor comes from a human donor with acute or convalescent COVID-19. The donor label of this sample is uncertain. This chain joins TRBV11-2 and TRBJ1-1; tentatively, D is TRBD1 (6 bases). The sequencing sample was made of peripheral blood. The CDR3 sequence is CASSGTRGMNTEAFF. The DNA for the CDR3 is TGTGCCAGCAGCGGCACTAGGGGGATGAACACTGAAGCTTTCTTT.